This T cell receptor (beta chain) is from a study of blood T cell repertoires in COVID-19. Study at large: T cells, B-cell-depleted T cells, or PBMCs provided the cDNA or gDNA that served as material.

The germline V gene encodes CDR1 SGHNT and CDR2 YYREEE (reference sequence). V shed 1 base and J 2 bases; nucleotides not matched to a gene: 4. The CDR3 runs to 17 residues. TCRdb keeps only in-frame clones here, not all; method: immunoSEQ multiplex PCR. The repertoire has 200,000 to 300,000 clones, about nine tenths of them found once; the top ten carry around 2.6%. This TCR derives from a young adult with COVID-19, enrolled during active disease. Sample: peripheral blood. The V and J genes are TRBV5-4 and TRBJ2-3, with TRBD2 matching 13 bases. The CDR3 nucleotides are TGTGCCAGCAGCTTGTCACTAGCGGGAGGGCCCACAGATACGCAGTATTTT. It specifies CASSLSLAGGPTDTQYF.